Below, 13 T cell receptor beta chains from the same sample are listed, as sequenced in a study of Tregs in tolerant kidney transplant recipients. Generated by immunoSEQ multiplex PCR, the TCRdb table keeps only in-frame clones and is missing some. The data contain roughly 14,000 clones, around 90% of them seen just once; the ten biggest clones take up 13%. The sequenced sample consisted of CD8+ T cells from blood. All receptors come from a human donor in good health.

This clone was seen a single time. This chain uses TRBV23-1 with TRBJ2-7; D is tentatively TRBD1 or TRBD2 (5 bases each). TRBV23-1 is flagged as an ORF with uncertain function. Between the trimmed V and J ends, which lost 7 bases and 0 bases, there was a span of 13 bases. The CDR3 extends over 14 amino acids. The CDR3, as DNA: TGCGCCAGCAATCCGGGACGGAGCTCCTACGAGCAGTACTTC. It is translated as CASNPGRSSYEQYF.

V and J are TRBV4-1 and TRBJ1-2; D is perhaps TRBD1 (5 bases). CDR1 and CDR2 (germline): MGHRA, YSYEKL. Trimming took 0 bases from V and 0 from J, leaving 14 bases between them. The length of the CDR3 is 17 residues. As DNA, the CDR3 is TGCGCCAGCAGCCAAGAAGAGACAGTATTAGCTAACTATGGCTACACCTTC. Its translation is CASSQEETVLANYGYTF.

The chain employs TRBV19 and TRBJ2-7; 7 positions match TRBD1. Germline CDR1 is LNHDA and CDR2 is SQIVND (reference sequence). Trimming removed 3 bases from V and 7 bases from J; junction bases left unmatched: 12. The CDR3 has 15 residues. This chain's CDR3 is CASSIVGQGVREQYF. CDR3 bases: TGTGCCAGTAGTATTGTAGGCCAGGGGGTACGGGAGCAGTACTTC. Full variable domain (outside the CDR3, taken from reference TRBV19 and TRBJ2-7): DGGITQSPKYLFRKEGQNVTLSCEQNLNHDAMYWYRQDPGQGLRLIYYSQIVNDFQKGDIAEGYSVSREKKESFPLTVTSAQKNPTAFYLCASSIVGQGVREQYFGPGTRLTVT.

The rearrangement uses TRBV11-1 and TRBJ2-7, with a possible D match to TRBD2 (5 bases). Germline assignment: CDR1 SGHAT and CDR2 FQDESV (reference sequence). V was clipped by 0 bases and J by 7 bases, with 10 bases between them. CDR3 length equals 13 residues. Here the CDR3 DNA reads TGTGCCAGCAGCTTAGCGTGGGAGAGGGAGCAGTACTTC. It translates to CASSLAWEREQYF.

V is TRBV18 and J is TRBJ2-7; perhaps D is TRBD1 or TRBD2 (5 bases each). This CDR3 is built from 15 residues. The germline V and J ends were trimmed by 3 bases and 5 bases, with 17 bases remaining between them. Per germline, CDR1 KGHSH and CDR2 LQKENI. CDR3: CASSPLEGSSNEQYF. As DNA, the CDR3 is TGTGCCAGCTCACCGCTCGAGGGGTCTTCGAACGAGCAGTACTTC.

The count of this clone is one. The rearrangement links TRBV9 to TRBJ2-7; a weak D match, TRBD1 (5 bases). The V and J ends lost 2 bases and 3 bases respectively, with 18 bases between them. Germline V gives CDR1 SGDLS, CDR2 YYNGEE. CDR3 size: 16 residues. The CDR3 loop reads CASSVSDSHSYYEQYF. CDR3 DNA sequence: TGTGCCAGCAGCGTCTCCGACAGCCACTCCTACTACGAGCAGTACTTC.

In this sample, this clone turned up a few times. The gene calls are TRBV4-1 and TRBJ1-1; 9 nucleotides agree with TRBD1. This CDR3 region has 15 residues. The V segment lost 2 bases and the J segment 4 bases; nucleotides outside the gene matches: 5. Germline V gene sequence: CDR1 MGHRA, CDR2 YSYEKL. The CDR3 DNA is TGCGCCAGCAGCCAAAAGGGACAGGGTGGCACTGAAGCTTTCTTT. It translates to CASSQKGQGGTEAFF.

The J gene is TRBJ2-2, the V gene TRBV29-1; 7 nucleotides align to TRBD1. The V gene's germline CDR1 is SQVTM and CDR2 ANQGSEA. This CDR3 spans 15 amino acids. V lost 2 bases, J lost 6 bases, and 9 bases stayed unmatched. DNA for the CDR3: TGCAGCGTTGAATATAGGGGGCGTTTAGCCGGGGAGCTGTTTTTT. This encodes CSVEYRGRLAGELFF.

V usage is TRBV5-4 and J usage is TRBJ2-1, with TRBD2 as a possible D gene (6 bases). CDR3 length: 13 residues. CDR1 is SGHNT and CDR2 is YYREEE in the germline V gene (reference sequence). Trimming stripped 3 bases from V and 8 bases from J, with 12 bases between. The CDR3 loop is CASSSDSGYEQFF. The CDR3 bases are TGTGCCAGCAGCTCGGATAGCGGCTATGAGCAGTTCTTC.

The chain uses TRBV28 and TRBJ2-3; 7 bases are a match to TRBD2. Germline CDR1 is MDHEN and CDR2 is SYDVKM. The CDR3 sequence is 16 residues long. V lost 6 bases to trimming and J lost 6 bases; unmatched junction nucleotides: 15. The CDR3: CASSPLVREGLDTQYF. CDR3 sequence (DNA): TGTGCCAGCAGCCCCTTGGTGAGGGAGGGCCTCGATACGCAGTATTTT.

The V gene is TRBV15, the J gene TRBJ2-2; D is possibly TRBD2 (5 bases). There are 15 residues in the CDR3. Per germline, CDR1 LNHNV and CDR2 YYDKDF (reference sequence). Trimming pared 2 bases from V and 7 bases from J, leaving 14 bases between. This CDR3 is CATSRRTAADGELFF. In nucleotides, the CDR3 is TGTGCCACCAGCAGACGCACAGCGGCCGACGGGGAGCTGTTTTTT.

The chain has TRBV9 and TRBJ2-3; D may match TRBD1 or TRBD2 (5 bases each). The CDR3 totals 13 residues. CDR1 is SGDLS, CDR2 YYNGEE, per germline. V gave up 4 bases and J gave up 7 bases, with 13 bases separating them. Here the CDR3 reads CASSREGRHTQYF. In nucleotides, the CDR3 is TGTGCCAGCAGCCGCGAGGGGAGACATACGCAGTATTTT.

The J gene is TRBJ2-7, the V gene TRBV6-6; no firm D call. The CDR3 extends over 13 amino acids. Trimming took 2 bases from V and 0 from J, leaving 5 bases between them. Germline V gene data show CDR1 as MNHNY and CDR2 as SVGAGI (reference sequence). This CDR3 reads CASSYSSSYEQYF. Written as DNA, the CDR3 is TGTGCCAGCAGTTACAGTAGCTCCTACGAGCAGTACTTC.